This T cell receptor beta chain was profiled in a study of cytomegalovirus exposure and HLA in healthy donors. Findings and caveats of the study: Accurate predictions that matched the HLA-A and HLA-B alleles of most subjects were reportedly made from TCR beta sequences. The only immune exposure information that was available was CMV serostatus. Association of approximately 18,000 TCR beta sequences with HLA alleles was found at 0.05 false discovery rate in a later analysis.

PCR used 60 Vbeta primers and 13 Jbeta primers. As originally analysed: In a later analysis, the count reached roughly 80 million unique TCR beta chains, with roughly 9.9 million shared. Method: immunoSEQ multiplex PCR; TCRdb's copy keeps in-frame clones and lacks some. The V and J calls and clone size come from that table; D and trimming were worked out from the DNA. The repertoire includes around 110,000 clones, about 69% of them detected once, and about 1.6% sits in the top ten. With regard to this clone: Its antigen is not known.

The CDR3 consists of 18 residues. Trimming took off 0 bases at V and 2 bases at J, with 15 bases between the two ends. Germline assignment: CDR1 SGHRS and CDR2 YFSETQ. The receptor was isolated from a woman aged 18-30 years in good health and CMV-seronegative. The sequenced sample consisted of PBMCs. This chain joins TRBV5-1 and TRBJ2-6, with a tentative D call TRBD1 (5 bases). DNA for the CDR3: TGCGCCAGCAGCTTGGGGCCTGTACAGGTAACTGGGGCCAACGTCCTGACTTTC. Translating gives CASSLGPVQVTGANVLTF.